This note documents a single T cell receptor (beta chain) sequence. This CDR3 contains 16 residues. Between the trimmed V and J ends, which lost 4 bases and 5 bases, there was a span of 18 bases. Germline-derived CDR1 and CDR2 are MNHEY and SVGAGI. This specimen comes from a study of cytomegalovirus exposure and HLA in healthy donors. Primers for the PCR totalled 60 Vbeta and 13 Jbeta. Clones were read by immunoSEQ multiplex PCR, and TCRdb kept only the in-frame ones, dropping some. Found here are over 30,000 clones; the top ten clones hold under 4.5%. Material for sequencing was PBMCs. The source of this sequence is a man aged 35-49 years in good health and CMV-seronegative. The rearrangement links TRBV6-5 to TRBJ2-1; D is possibly TRBD1 (5 bases). CDR3 in amino acids: CASSSRRQPPDNEQFF. CDR3 DNA: TGTGCCAGCAGTTCCCGTAGACAGCCTCCCGACAATGAGCAGTTCTTC.